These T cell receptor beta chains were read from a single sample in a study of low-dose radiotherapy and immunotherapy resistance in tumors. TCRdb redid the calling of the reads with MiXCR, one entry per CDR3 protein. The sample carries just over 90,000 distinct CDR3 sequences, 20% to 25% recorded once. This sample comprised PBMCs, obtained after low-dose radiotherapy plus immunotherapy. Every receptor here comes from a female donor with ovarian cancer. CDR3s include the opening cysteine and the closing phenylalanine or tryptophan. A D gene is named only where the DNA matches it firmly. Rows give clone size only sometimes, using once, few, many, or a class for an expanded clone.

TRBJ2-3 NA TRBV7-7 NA CASSWLTSTDTQYF TGTGCTAGCAGCTGGTTGACTAGCACAGATACGCAGTATTTT
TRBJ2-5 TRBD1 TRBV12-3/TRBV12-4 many CASSFGDRRQETQYF TGTGCCAGCAGTTTCGGGGACAGGAGACAAGAGACCCAGTACTTC
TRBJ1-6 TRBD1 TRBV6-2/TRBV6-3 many CASRAPGTGGSPLHF TGTGCCAGCAGGGCGCCCGGGACAGGTGGCTCACCCCTCCACTTT
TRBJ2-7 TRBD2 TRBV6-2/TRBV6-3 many CASRRFLAGGVDEQYF TGTGCCAGCAGACGCTTTCTAGCGGGAGGAGTCGACGAGCAGTACTTC
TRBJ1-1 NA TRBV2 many CASSLDRNTEAFF TGTGCCTCCTCGTTGGACAGGAACACTGAAGCTTTCTTT
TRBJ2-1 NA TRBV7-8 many CASSLTPGAGGRFF TGTGCCAGCAGCCTAACTCCGGGCGCCGGCGGCCGGTTCTTC
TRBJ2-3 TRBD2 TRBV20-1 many CSAGTSGRLGDTQYF TGCAGTGCAGGGACTAGCGGGAGACTCGGAGATACGCAGTATTTT
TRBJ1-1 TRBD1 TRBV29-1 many CSVEQPDRGGTEAFF TGCAGCGTTGAGCAGCCCGACAGGGGAGGCACTGAAGCTTTCTTT
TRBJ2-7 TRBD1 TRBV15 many CATSRDGNRGSYEQYF TGTGCCACCAGCAGAGACGGGAACAGGGGCTCCTACGAGCAGTACTTC
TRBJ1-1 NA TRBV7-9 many CASSLIEDGEAFF TGTGCCAGCAGCCTGATAGAGGACGGTGAAGCTTTCTTT
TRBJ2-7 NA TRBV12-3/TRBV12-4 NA CASSRAGATYEQYF TGTGCCAGCAGTAGGGCAGGGGCCACCTACGAGCAGTACTTC
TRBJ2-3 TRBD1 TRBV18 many CASSLEPDRGTDTQYF TGTGCCAGCTCACTAGAACCAGACAGGGGCACAGATACGCAGTATTTT
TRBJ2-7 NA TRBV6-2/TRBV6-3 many CASSTLGAGGSGEQYF TGTGCCAGCAGTACGCTGGGGGCTGGCGGGAGCGGCGAGCAGTACTTC
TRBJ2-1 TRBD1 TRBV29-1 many CSGRRDRINNEQFF TGCAGCGGACGCCGGGACAGGATAAACAATGAGCAGTTCTTC
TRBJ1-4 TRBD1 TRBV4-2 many CASSRTGEGNEKLFF TGTGCCAGCAGCCGCACAGGGGAGGGGAATGAAAAACTGTTTTTT
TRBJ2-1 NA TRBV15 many CATSRPVTSSYNEQFF TGTGCCACCAGCAGGCCGGTGACTAGCTCCTACAATGAGCAGTTCTTC
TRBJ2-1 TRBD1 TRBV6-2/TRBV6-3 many CASSYGQGPYNEQFF TGTGCCAGCAGTTACGGACAGGGACCCTACAATGAGCAGTTCTTC
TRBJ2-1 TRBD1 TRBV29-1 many CSVGWTGVGNEQFF TGCAGCGTGGGGTGGACAGGGGTTGGCAATGAGCAGTTCTTC
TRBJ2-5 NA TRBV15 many CATSRMGAVEETQYF TGTGCCACCAGCAGAATGGGAGCAGTAGAAGAGACCCAGTACTTC
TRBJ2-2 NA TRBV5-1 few CASSSPPTGELFF TGCGCCAGCAGCTCCCCACCGACCGGGGAGCTGTTTTTT
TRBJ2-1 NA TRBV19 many CASSRLEGDREQFF TGTGCCAGTAGCCGACTAGAGGGTGATCGCGAGCAGTTCTTC
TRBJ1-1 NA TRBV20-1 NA CSARTYTRMNTEAFF TGCAGTGCTAGAACCTACACCCGGATGAACACTGAAGCTTTCTTT
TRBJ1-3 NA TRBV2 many CASSVERASSGNTIYF TGTGCCAGCAGTGTGGAGAGGGCGTCCTCTGGAAACACCATATATTTT
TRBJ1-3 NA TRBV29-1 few CSVGLGGLGNTIYF TGCAGCGTTGGGCTTGGGGGACTCGGAAACACCATATATTTT
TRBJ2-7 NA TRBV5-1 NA CASSLRPPGSYEQYF TGCGCCAGCAGCTTGAGACCTCCTGGCTCCTACGAGCAGTACTTC
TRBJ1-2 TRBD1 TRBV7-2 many CASSLAGTGGLIGYTF TGTGCCAGCAGCTTAGCGGGGACAGGGGGCTTGATTGGCTACACCTTC
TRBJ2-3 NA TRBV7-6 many CARWGWDTQYF TGTGCCCGGTGGGGTTGGGATACGCAGTATTTT
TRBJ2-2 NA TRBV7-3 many CASSLQGGDAGELFF TGTGCCAGCAGCTTACAGGGGGGGGACGCCGGGGAGCTGTTTTTT
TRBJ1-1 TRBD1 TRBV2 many CASKPGQGRNTEAFF TGTGCCAGCAAACCGGGACAGGGGAGAAACACTGAAGCTTTCTTT
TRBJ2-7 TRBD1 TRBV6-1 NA CASTLTGTSYEQYF TGTGCCAGCACCCTGACAGGGACCTCCTACGAGCAGTACTTC
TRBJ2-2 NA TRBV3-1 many CASSQTRDTGELFF TGTGCCAGCAGCCAAACTCGGGACACCGGGGAGCTGTTTTTT
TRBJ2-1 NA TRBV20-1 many CSAPLGDSYNEQFF TGCAGTGCTCCCCTGGGGGACTCCTACAATGAGCAGTTCTTC
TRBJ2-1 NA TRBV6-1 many CASSEARGVTGVQFF TGTGCCAGCAGTGAAGCGCGAGGGGTCACCGGTGTGCAGTTCTTC
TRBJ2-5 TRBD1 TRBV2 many CASRENRQGEKTQYF TGTGCCAGCAGGGAAAACCGACAGGGGGAAAAGACCCAGTACTTC
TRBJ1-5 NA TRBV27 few CASSLTGNYQPQHF TGTGCCAGCAGTTTGACAGGTAACTATCAGCCCCAGCATTTT
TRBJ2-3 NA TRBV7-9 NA CASSPPRLGTDTQYF TGTGCCAGCAGCCCGCCGCGACTTGGGACAGATACGCAGTATTTT
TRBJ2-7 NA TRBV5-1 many CASSFSNRHEQYF TGCGCCAGCAGCTTCTCTAACCGACACGAGCAGTACTTC
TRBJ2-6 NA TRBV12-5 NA CASGLDSGANVLTF TGTGCTAGTGGCCTAGACTCTGGGGCCAACGTCCTGACTTTC
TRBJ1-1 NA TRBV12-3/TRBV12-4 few CASTLGGKNTEAFF TGTGCCAGCACCCTAGGGGGGAAGAACACTGAAGCTTTCTTT
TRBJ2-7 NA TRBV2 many CASSPSVVWRGEQYF TGTGCCAGCAGTCCTAGCGTGGTCTGGAGGGGGGAGCAGTACTTC